This T cell receptor beta chain was profiled in a study of technical replicates of blood from a few donors. TCRdb keeps only in-frame clones here, not all; method: immunoSEQ multiplex PCR. Among some 15,000 clones listed, around four fifths were seen once. The sequence was collected from a human donor in good health. The sample taken for sequencing was PBMCs.

CDR3 protein: CASSPQQGGEQYF. CDR3 bases: TGTGCCAGCTCACCTCAACAGGGGGGCGAGCAGTACTTC. The gene calls are TRBV18 and TRBJ2-7; 8 nucleotides match TRBD1. V was clipped by 3 bases and J by 6 bases; unmatched bases: 4. Germline lookup yields CDR1 KGHSH and CDR2 LQKENI. This CDR3 has 13 residues.